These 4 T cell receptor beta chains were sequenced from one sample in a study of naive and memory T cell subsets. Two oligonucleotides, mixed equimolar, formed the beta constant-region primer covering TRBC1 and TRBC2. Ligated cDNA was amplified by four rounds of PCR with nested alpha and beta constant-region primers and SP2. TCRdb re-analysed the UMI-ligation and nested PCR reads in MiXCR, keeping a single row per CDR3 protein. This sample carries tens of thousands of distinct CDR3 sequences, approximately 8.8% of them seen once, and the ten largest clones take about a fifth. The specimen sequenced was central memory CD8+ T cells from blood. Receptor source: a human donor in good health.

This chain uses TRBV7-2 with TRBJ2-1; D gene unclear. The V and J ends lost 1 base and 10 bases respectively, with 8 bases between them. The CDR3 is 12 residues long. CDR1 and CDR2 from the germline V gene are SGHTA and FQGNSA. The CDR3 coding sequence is TGTGCCAGCAGCTTAGGACCTCTCGAGCAGTTCTTC. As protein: CASSLGPLEQFF.

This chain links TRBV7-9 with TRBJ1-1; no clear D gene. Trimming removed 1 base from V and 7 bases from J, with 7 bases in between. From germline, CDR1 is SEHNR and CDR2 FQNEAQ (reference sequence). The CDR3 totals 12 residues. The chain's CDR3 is CASSLGQFEAFF. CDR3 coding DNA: TGTGCCAGCAGCTTAGGCCAGTTTGAAGCTTTCTTT.

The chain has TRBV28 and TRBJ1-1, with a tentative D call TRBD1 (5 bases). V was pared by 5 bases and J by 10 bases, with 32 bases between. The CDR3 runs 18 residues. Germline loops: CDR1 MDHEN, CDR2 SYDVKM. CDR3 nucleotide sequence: TGTGCCAGCAGTCCTACCCCATCCTCTTTGACAGTTTTAAGGGGAGCTTTCTTT. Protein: CASSPTPSSLTVLRGAFF.

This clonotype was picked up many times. CDR3 amino acids: CASSEASGSSYEQYF. CDR3 in DNA: TGTGCCAGCAGTGAAGCTTCGGGTAGCTCCTACGAGCAGTACTTC. V gene TRBV6-1 combines with J gene TRBJ2-7; no reliable D call. With 0 bases removed from V and 0 bases from J, the gap between germline ends came to 9 bases. Germline-derived CDR1 and CDR2 are MNHNS and SASEGT. The CDR3 has 15 residues.